The TCR beta chain described here comes from a study of T cell repertoires in cytomegalovirus infection. In the study overall: Used in the study were CMV epitopes, some recently identified and HLA-C-restricted, others well-studied and HLA-B-restricted. Both a matching HLA type and CMV infection were indicated by public TCR beta signatures.

Trimming cost V 4 bases and J 4 bases; bases outside gene matches: 12. The CDR3 runs to 18 residues. Germline V gives CDR1 KGHDR, CDR2 SFDVKD. Study-level findings and limits: Identification of carriers of CMV plus the relevant HLA was performed using cumulative public TCR beta family frequency. Within the response measured ex vivo, HLA-C-restricted CMV-specific TCR beta clonotypes were dominant.

This clonotype was counted only a few times. The antigen remains undetermined. TCRdb re-analysed the reads in MiXCR, keeping a single row per CDR3 protein. The data show some 940,000 distinct CDR3 sequences, about a third seen once. The rearrangement joins TRBV24-1 to TRBJ2-1, with 10 positions matching TRBD2. This TCR came from a human donor in good health (CMV status not recorded). Some clones in this sample may be carry-over from other donors' samples. This specimen consisted of cultured CD8+ T cells from PBMCs, obtained from culture after CMV antigen stimulation. DNA of the CDR3: TGTGCCACCAGTGAAACGGCTAGCGGGGGCCAAATTTACAATGAGCAGTTCTTC. Translation: CATSETASGGQIYNEQFF.